The 17 T cell receptor beta chains listed next were all sequenced from one sample in a study of human CD4 T cells and Enterobacteriaceae. Memory CD4+ T cells were sorted as all CD4+ cells except CD45RA+CCR7+CD95- naive cells, over 95% pure. TCRdb keeps only in-frame clones here, not all; method: immunoSEQ multiplex PCR. Of about 27,000 clones in the sample, about four fifths were seen once. Specimen: memory CD4+ T cells from blood. The receptors originated from a human donor in good health.

This chain uses TRBV5-1 with TRBJ1-2, with 7 bases aligning to TRBD1. The germline CDR1 and CDR2 sequences are SGHRS and YFSETQ. There are 16 residues in the CDR3. V was clipped by 4 bases and J by 3 bases; unmatched bases: 12. The CDR3 coding sequence is TGCGCCAGCAGCCCCCGGGACAGACAACAACACTATGGCTACACCTTC. Its translation: CASSPRDRQQHYGYTF.

The chain links TRBV19 to TRBJ1-5; 10 bases agree with TRBD1. The CDR3 length is 16 residues. The V segment lost 3 bases and the J segment 6 bases; nucleotides outside the gene matches: 8. Per germline, CDR1 LNHDA and CDR2 SQIVND (reference sequence). The CDR3 is CASSMEGDRGLQPQHF. CDR3 nucleotides: TGTGCCAGTAGTATGGAGGGTGACAGGGGGCTTCAGCCCCAGCATTTT. The full variable domain, in which reference TRBV19 and TRBJ1-5 provide the parts outside the CDR3, is DGGITQSPKYLFRKEGQNVTLSCEQNLNHDAMYWYRQDPGQGLRLIYYSQIVNDFQKGDIAEGYSVSREKKESFPLTVTSAQKNPTAFYLCASSMEGDRGLQPQHFGDGTRLSIL.

This chain links TRBV5-6 with TRBJ2-1, with D perhaps matching TRBD1 (6 bases). Per the germline V gene, CDR1 is SGHDT and CDR2 is YYEEEE. The CDR3 extends over 14 amino acids. V was cut by 4 bases and J by 1 base, with 9 bases left in between. The CDR3 here is CASSSQGSYNEQFF. In nucleotides, the CDR3 is TGTGCCAGCAGCAGTCAGGGGTCCTACAATGAGCAGTTCTTC.

V and J are TRBV2 and TRBJ2-6; D possibly uses TRBD1 or TRBD2 (6 bases each). Trimming left V 7 bases short and J 0 bases short, with 13 bases between. The CDR3 sequence is 16 residues long. Germline-derived CDR1 and CDR2 are SNHLY and FYNNEI. The CDR3 DNA follows: TGTGCCAGCACTCCCAGGGGAGGCTCTGGGGCCAACGTCCTGACTTTC. Translation gives CASTPRGGSGANVLTF.

V usage is TRBV5-1 and J usage is TRBJ2-1, with 11 bases identical to TRBD2. Germline V gene sequence: CDR1 SGHRS, CDR2 YFSETQ. V trimming: 0 bases; J trimming: 3 bases; junction bases outside the gene matches: 8. The CDR3 has 18 residues. The CDR3 DNA reads TGCGCCAGCAGCTTGGATCCACTAGCGGGAGCCGGCTACAATGAGCAGTTCTTC. This translates into CASSLDPLAGAGYNEQFF.

The CDR3: CASSPPRHPYEQYF. The DNA of the CDR3 is TGTGCCAGCTCACCACCGAGACATCCCTACGAGCAGTACTTC. The chain links TRBV18 to TRBJ2-7; D is unresolved. The V gene lost 0 bases and the J gene lost 2 bases, with 8 bases spanning the gap. The CDR3 loop spans 14 amino acids. Germline assignment: CDR1 KGHSH and CDR2 LQKENI.

The chain links TRBV28 to TRBJ1-2; 9 nucleotides line up with TRBD1. There are 16 residues in the CDR3. The V gene end was trimmed by 6 bases and the J gene end by 2 bases; junction bases not matched to a gene: 10. Germline CDR1 and CDR2: MDHEN and SYDVKM. CDR3 nucleotides: TGTGCCAGCAGCCCCGGGGGACAGGGTGCCAACTATGGCTACACCTTC. Amino acids: CASSPGGQGANYGYTF.

The chain employs TRBV11-2 and TRBJ2-6, with D unclear. The germline V and J ends were trimmed by 8 bases and 0 bases, with 14 bases remaining between them. Germline loops: CDR1 SGHAT, CDR2 FQNNGV. The CDR3 totals 16 residues. The DNA for the CDR3 is TGTGCCAGCTTCCACCTGAGGAGCTCTGGGGCCAACGTCCTGACTTTC. The encoded protein is CASFHLRSSGANVLTF.

This clone was recorded a few times. The chain has TRBV19 and TRBJ1-4; 7 bases are a match to TRBD1. CDR3 length equals 16 residues. Germline V gene lookup returns CDR1 LNHDA and CDR2 SQIVND (reference sequence). The junction had 12 bases not matched to a gene; V was cut back by 4 bases and J by 7 bases. The DNA for the CDR3 is TGTGCCAGTAGTAGCCGAACAGGGGCGGGGAGTGAAAAACTGTTTTTT. Translating gives CASSSRTGAGSEKLFF.

The rearrangement uses TRBV11-2 and TRBJ2-2, with 10 bases fitting TRBD2. CDR1 is SGHAT, CDR2 FQNNGV, per germline. The CDR3 has 15 residues. Trimming cost V 1 base and J 7 bases; bases outside gene matches: 3. The CDR3 DNA sequence: TGTGCCAGCAGCTTAGCGCGGACTAGCGGCGGGGAGCTGTTTTTT. It translates to CASSLARTSGGELFF.

This clone was seen a few times. The genes are TRBV7-7 and TRBJ2-3; possible D gene TRBD1, 5 bases. Trimming stripped 3 bases from V and 3 bases from J, with 7 bases between. In germline, CDR1 is SSHAT, CDR2 FNYEAQ (reference sequence). The length of the CDR3 is 13 residues. This CDR3 is CASSFTGTDTQYF. CDR3 coding DNA: TGTGCCAGCAGCTTCACAGGAACAGATACGCAGTATTTT.

This clone is categorized as medium-sized (0.01 to 0.1%). The chain joins TRBV7-2 to TRBJ2-5; no clear D. Germline loops: CDR1 SGHTA, CDR2 FQGNSA. Trimming pared 5 bases from V and 1 base from J, leaving 2 bases between. This CDR3 is built from 11 residues. In nucleotides, the CDR3 is TGTGCCAGCAGCCTCCAAGAGACCCAGTACTTC. Translation: CASSLQETQYF.

In this sample, this clone turned up once. The chain combines TRBV7-6 with TRBJ2-7; D call uncertain. Trimming left V 3 bases short and J 3 bases short, with 9 bases between. The CDR3 extends over 13 amino acids. The germline V gene has CDR1 SGHVS and CDR2 FNYEAQ. The CDR3 sequence: CASSLGTGYEQYF. As DNA, the CDR3 is TGTGCCAGCAGCTTGGGCACCGGCTACGAGCAGTACTTC.

The chain recombines TRBV7-8 with TRBJ1-1; a possible D gene is TRBD1 (5 bases). Germline-derived CDR1 and CDR2 are SGHVS and FQNEAQ. V lost 6 bases and J 0 bases, leaving 11 bases between the germline ends. The CDR3 loop spans 14 amino acids. CDR3 loop: CASRKGHMNTEAFF. CDR3 nucleotides: TGTGCCAGCAGGAAAGGACATATGAACACTGAAGCTTTCTTT. Supplemented by reference TRBV7-8 and TRBJ1-1, the full variable domain reads GAGVSQSPRYKVAKRGQDVALRCDPISGHVSLFWYQQALGQGPEFLTYFQNEAQLDKSGLPSDRFFAERPEGSVSTLKIQRTQQEDSAVYLCASRKGHMNTEAFFGQGTRLTVV.

The chain has TRBV11-2 and TRBJ2-4, with a possible D match to TRBD1 (5 bases). Germline values: CDR1 SGHAT, CDR2 FQNNGV. The CDR3 totals 13 residues. V was cut by 0 bases and J by 12 bases, with 12 bases left in between. The CDR3 nucleotides are TGTGCCAGCAGCTTAGAGGGGCCTAACGCTCAGTACTTC. Protein product: CASSLEGPNAQYF.

The chain recombines TRBV6-6 with TRBJ2-3; D possibly corresponds to TRBD2 (6 bases). Trimming removed 1 base at V and 4 bases at J, with 12 bases between. Germline CDR1 MNHNY, CDR2 SVGAGI (reference sequence). The CDR3 runs to 15 residues. The CDR3: CASSYWAGMADTQYF. The CDR3 region has the DNA TGTGCCAGCAGTTACTGGGCGGGGATGGCAGATACGCAGTATTTT.

The chain couples TRBV11-2 to TRBJ2-1, with a weak D call TRBD2 (6 bases). The V gene lost 5 bases and the J gene lost 9 bases, with 23 bases spanning the gap. The germline V gene encodes CDR1 SGHAT and CDR2 FQNNGV. The CDR3 is 16 amino acids. CDR3 nucleotide sequence: TGTGCCAGCAGCCTAGCAGGTGCGGGGACGAGGGGTGAGCAGTTCTTC. Protein product: CASSLAGAGTRGEQFF.